The 22 T cell receptor beta chains listed next were all sequenced from one sample in a study of cytomegalovirus exposure and HLA in healthy donors. In the PCR, 60 Vbeta and 13 Jbeta primers were used. Using immunoSEQ multiplex PCR, the repertoire was profiled, and TCRdb retains in-frame clones only, with some absent. The repertoire has 170,000 or so clones, around 75% of them found once; the top ten carry roughly 3%. Sample: PBMCs. The receptor source for this set is a male donor in good health and CMV-seronegative.

V usage is TRBV6-5 and J usage is TRBJ1-5, with TRBD1 as a possible D gene (6 bases). In germline, CDR1 is MNHEY, CDR2 SVGAGI. V lost 6 bases to trimming and J lost 7 bases, with 19 bases between them. The CDR3 sequence is 15 residues long. The CDR3 protein is CASSPQGLILQPQHF. The CDR3 nucleotides are TGTGCCAGCAGCCCACAGGGTCTAATATTGCAGCCCCAGCATTTT.

The chain combines TRBV9 with TRBJ2-2, with TRBD2 matching 7 bases. The germline V gene encodes CDR1 SGDLS and CDR2 YYNGEE. The CDR3 length is 15 residues. With V trimmed by 4 bases and J by 4 bases, 7 bases remained unmatched. CDR3: CASSPRDYLTGELFF. The CDR3 nucleotides read TGTGCCAGCAGCCCTCGGGACTATCTCACCGGGGAGCTGTTTTTT.

The J gene is TRBJ1-1, the V gene TRBV30; possibly TRBD1 for D (5 bases). The CDR3 length is 12 residues. Trimming stripped 2 bases from V and 8 bases from J, with 12 bases between. The germline V gene has CDR1 GTSNPN and CDR2 SVGIG (reference sequence). CDR3 protein: CAWSTNSGEAFF. CDR3 nucleotides: TGTGCCTGGAGTACGAACTCAGGGGAAGCTTTCTTT.

Here the CDR3 reads CASSLSRGGYEQYF. In DNA, the CDR3 is TGTGCCAGCAGTTTATCGCGGGGAGGCTACGAGCAGTACTTC. This chain joins TRBV27 and TRBJ2-5, with D maybe TRBD2 (6 bases). The J call may not be correct, given that the DNA end is closer to TRBJ2-7. CDR1 and CDR2 (germline): MNHEY, SMNVEV (reference sequence). The CDR3 runs to 14 residues.

The rearrangement joins TRBV28 to TRBJ1-2, with TRBD1 matching 10 bases. The CDR3 length is 15 residues. CDR1 and CDR2 from the germline V gene are MDHEN and SYDVKM. With 4 bases clipped from V and 2 bases from J, the junction kept 4 bases outside the gene matches. As DNA, the CDR3 is TGTGCCAGCAGTTCCCCGGACAGGGGGAACTATGGCTACACCTTC. As protein: CASSSPDRGNYGYTF.

The chain uses TRBV9 and TRBJ1-2; D is ambiguous. Germline CDR1 is SGDLS and CDR2 is YYNGEE. This CDR3 comprises 10 residues. The V and J ends lost 5 bases and 5 bases respectively, with 4 bases between them. CDR3 in DNA: TGTGCCAGCAGGTCGTATGGCTACACCTTC. This encodes CASRSYGYTF.

The chain combines TRBV29-1 with TRBJ2-1; 11 bases line up with TRBD2. V gave up 7 bases and J gave up 6 bases; unmatched junction bases: 11. CDR3 size: 15 residues. Looked up from germline, CDR1 is SQVTM and CDR2 is ANQGSEA. The CDR3 loop is CSATTGLAGTNEQFF. The CDR3 nucleotides read TGCAGCGCCACAACAGGACTAGCGGGTACCAATGAGCAGTTCTTC.

The rearrangement joins TRBV5-6 to TRBJ1-2, with 9 bases identical to TRBD1. The V segment lost 3 bases and the J segment 6 bases; nucleotides outside the gene matches: 6. The CDR3 sequence is 14 residues long. Germline V gene data show CDR1 as SGHDT and CDR2 as YYEEEE. The CDR3 sequence: CASSSTGGHHGYTF. The DNA of the CDR3 is TGTGCCAGCAGCTCGACAGGGGGTCATCATGGCTACACCTTC.

V is TRBV12-5 and J is TRBJ2-1, with D possibly TRBD1 on 5 matching bases. This CDR3 has 13 residues. Germline V CDR1 and CDR2: LGHNT, FRNRAP. V was cut by 2 bases and J by 9 bases, with 11 bases left in between. The CDR3 sequence is CASGLFGAGEQFF. The CDR3 DNA follows: TGTGCTAGTGGTTTGTTTGGGGCAGGTGAGCAGTTCTTC.

This chain joins TRBV4-3 and TRBJ1-4; a weak D match, TRBD1 (6 bases). The length of the CDR3 is 16 residues. V was pared by 2 bases and J by 4 bases, with 14 bases between. CDR1 and CDR2 (germline): LGHNA, YSLEER. The CDR3 coding sequence is TGCGCCAGCAGCCAAAATTCGCAGGGGATTAATGAAAAACTGTTTTTT. Encoded protein: CASSQNSQGINEKLFF.

This clone was picked up a small number of times. V and J are TRBV9 and TRBJ1-1; D call uncertain. CDR1 is SGDLS, CDR2 YYNGEE, per germline. CDR3 size: 15 residues. V lost 4 bases and J 0 bases, leaving 13 bases between the germline ends. The CDR3, as DNA: TGTGCCAGCAGCCCTCCTGGAGGGCTGAACACTGAAGCTTTCTTT. Protein: CASSPPGGLNTEAFF.

The chain combines TRBV19 with TRBJ1-1; no definite D call. There are 15 residues in the CDR3. V lost 5 bases and J 4 bases, leaving 17 bases between the germline ends. Germline CDR1 is LNHDA and CDR2 is SQIVND (reference sequence). CDR3 sequence: CASSPRGSVLTEAFF. The CDR3 nucleotides are TGTGCCAGTAGTCCCCGCGGATCAGTACTCACTGAAGCTTTCTTT.

This sequence joins TRBV6-1 and TRBJ2-7; D possibly corresponds to TRBD1 (5 bases). The CDR3 is made up of 14 amino acids. Germline CDR1 is MNHNS and CDR2 is SASEGT. With 6 bases removed from V and 2 bases from J, the gap between germline ends came to 14 bases. The CDR3 bases are TGTGCCAGCAGGCTTGTCAGGGAACCCTACGAGCAGTACTTC. Encoded protein: CASRLVREPYEQYF.

The V call is TRBV12-5, the J call TRBJ2-5, with a weak D call TRBD1 (6 bases). Near its end, the DNA agrees better with TRBJ2-7, so the J call may be wrong. CDR3 length equals 12 residues. Germline CDR1 LGHNT, CDR2 FRNRAP. Here the CDR3 DNA reads TGTGCTAGTGGCCCAGGGGCCCACGAGCAGTACTTC. Encoded protein: CASGPGAHEQYF.

V is TRBV6-1 and J is TRBJ2-3; 12 positions agree with TRBD2. Germline CDR1 MNHNS, CDR2 SASEGT. V shed 4 bases and J 4 bases; nucleotides not matched to a gene: 9. This CDR3 has 17 amino acids. This chain's CDR3 is CASSVTSGSDRADTQYF. In nucleotides, the CDR3 is TGTGCCAGCAGTGTGACTAGCGGGAGTGATCGGGCAGATACGCAGTATTTT.

In DNA, the CDR3 is TGTGCCAGCAGCACATCCGGTGGACTCTACGAGCAGTACTTC. Translated: CASSTSGGLYEQYF. The chain uses TRBV9 and TRBJ2-7; perhaps TRBD2 as D (5 bases). Deletions cut 4 bases from V and 3 bases from J, with 14 bases between. CDR3 length equals 14 residues. Germline values: CDR1 SGDLS, CDR2 YYNGEE.

This clone was observed a single time. This sequence joins TRBV10-3 and TRBJ1-5, with a weak D call TRBD1 (5 bases). Germline loops: CDR1 ENHRY, CDR2 SYGVKD. This CDR3 comprises 15 residues. Trimming took 6 bases from V and 0 from J, leaving 12 bases between them. CDR3 residues: CAIRGGGDSNQPQHF. In DNA, the CDR3 is TGTGCCATCAGGGGCGGGGGGGATAGCAATCAGCCCCAGCATTTT.

The genes are TRBV19 and TRBJ1-4; D might be TRBD1 (6 bases). The CDR3 is 12 amino acids. The V end was cut by 8 bases, the J end by 7 bases, with 11 bases between. Germline values: CDR1 LNHDA, CDR2 SQIVND (reference sequence). CDR3 sequence: CASQDRGEKLFF. For the CDR3, the DNA is TGTGCCAGTCAGGACAGAGGTGAAAAACTGTTTTTT.

The chain recombines TRBV30 with TRBJ2-3; no firm D call. The CDR3 covers 12 residues. V was pared by 4 bases and J by 2 bases, with 7 bases between. CDR1 is GTSNPN and CDR2 is SVGIG in the germline V gene (reference sequence). As DNA, the CDR3 is TGTGCCTGGAATCGGTACACAGATACGCAGTATTTT. Amino acids: CAWNRYTDTQYF.

The CDR3 loop reads CASSRKMGGSQPQHF. CDR3 sequence (DNA): TGTGCCAGCAGCCGCAAGATGGGGGGGAGTCAGCCCCAGCATTTT. The chain combines TRBV7-2 with TRBJ1-5; perhaps TRBD1 as D (5 bases). V lost 5 bases and J lost 6, with 17 bases in between. Germline assignment: CDR1 SGHTA and CDR2 FQGNSA. This CDR3 comprises 15 residues.

The rearrangement uses TRBV4-1 and TRBJ2-7, with 13 bases lining up with TRBD2. CDR1 is MGHRA, CDR2 YSYEKL, per germline. V lost 4 bases to trimming and J lost 6 bases; unmatched junction nucleotides: 9. This CDR3 has 16 residues. CDR3 in amino acids: CASSPLTSGRAREQYF. The CDR3 DNA reads as TGCGCCAGCAGCCCCCTCACTAGCGGGAGGGCCCGCGAGCAGTACTTC.

The chain couples TRBV10-2 to TRBJ2-3; D might be TRBD1 (5 bases). Trimming took off 2 bases at V and 3 bases at J, with 6 bases between the two ends. Germline loops: CDR1 WSHSY, CDR2 SAAADI. The CDR3 extends over 13 amino acids. CDR3 protein: CASSEKGTDTQYF. The CDR3 coding sequence is TGCGCCAGCAGTGAGAAGGGGACAGATACGCAGTATTTT.